Given below is one TCR beta chain in context. Its antigen is still unknown. V was trimmed by 4 bases and J by 0 bases, leaving 6 bases between them. The CDR3 runs 13 residues. Germline-derived CDR1 and CDR2 are SGHVS and FNYEAQ. Reverse transcribing all isolated RNA meant expressed TCRB transcripts were sequenced. Produced via immunoSEQ multiplex PCR; TCRdb's table is partial and in-frame only. The sample lists 150,000 to 200,000 clones; about 9% were seen once. This sample was included in a study of beta chain features in type 1 diabetes. Study-level background: Patients did not differ from healthy donors in age, gender or cell yield.

Broader study findings: Reduced insertions and increased deletions marked VDJ junctions in type 1 diabetes patients. Across all four CD4+ subsets, people with type 1 diabetes showed modestly shorter TCRB CDR3s. Within the patient group, naive, central memory and Treg TCRB repertoires appeared more similar to each other than within healthy donors. Unsettled here was the matter of whether HLA type influences TCRB rearrangement.

This clonotype originated in a woman younger than 45 with type 1 diabetes. The V and J genes are TRBV7-6 and TRBJ1-1, with D uncertain. Sequences were obtained from central memory CD4+ T cells from blood. Written as DNA, the CDR3 is TGTGCCAGCAGCTCCCTATTGAACACTGAAGCTTTCTTT. Translated, it gives CASSSLLNTEAFF.